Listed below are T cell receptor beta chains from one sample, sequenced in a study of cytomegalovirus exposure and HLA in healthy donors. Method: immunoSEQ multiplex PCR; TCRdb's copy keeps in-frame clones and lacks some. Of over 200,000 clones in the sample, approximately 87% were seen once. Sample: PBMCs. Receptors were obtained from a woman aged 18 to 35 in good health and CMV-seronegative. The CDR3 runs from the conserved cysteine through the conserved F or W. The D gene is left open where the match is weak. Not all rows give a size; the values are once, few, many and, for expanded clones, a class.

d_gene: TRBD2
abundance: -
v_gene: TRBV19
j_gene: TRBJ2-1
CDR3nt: TGTGCCAGTAGTATCGGGACTAGCACATTGGATGAGCAGTTCTTC
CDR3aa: CASSIGTSTLDEQFF

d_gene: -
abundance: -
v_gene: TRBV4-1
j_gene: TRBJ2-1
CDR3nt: TGCGCCAGCAGCCATAGAAGATCAGGGGTTTACAATGAGCAGTTCTTC
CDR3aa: CASSHRRSGVYNEQFF

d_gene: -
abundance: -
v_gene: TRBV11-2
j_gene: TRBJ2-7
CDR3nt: TGTGCCAGCAGCTTAGGGTTGAGGGGACGGGGGAAGTCCTACGAGCAGTACTTC
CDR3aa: CASSLGLRGRGKSYEQYF

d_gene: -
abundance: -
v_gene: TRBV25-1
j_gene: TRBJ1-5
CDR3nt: TGTGCCAGCAGTGAATGGGGGGAAAATCAGCCCCAGCATTTT
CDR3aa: CASSEWGENQPQHF

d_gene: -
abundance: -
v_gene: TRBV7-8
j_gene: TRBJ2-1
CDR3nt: TGTGCCAGCAGCTTTAGGCTTACACCCGACAATGAGCAGTTCTTC
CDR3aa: CASSFRLTPDNEQFF

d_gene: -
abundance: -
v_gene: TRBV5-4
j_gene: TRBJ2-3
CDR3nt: TGTGCCAGCAGCCTGGACAGCACAGATACGCAGTATTTT
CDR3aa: CASSLDSTDTQYF

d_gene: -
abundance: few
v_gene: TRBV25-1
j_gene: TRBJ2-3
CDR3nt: TGTGCCAGCACCACAACCTGCTCATGGGAAAAGAGCACAGATACGCAGTATTTT
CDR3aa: CASTTTCSWEKSTDTQYF

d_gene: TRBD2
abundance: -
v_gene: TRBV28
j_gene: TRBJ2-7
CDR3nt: TGTGCCAGCACCCAAAGCGGGGACGAGCAGTACTTC
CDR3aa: CASTQSGDEQYF

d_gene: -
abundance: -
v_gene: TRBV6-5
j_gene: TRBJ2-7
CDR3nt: TGTGCCAGCAGCCCGACTGCGAGGGGCTCCTACGAGCAGTACTTC
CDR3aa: CASSPTARGSYEQYF

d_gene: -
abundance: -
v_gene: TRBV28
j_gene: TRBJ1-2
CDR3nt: TGTGCCAGCACCTACTATACCCTTGGACCCTCGAATGAGGGAGGGAACTATGGCTACACCTTC
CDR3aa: CASTYYTLGPSNEGGNYGYTF

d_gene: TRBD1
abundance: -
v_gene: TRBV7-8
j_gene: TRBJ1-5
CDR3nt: TGTGCCAGCAGACAGGACAGGGGCAATCAGCCCCAGCATTTT
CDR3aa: CASRQDRGNQPQHF

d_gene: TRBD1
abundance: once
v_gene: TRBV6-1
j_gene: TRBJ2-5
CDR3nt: TGTGCCAGCAGTGATGGGACAGGGGCCCTCCAAGAGACCCAGTACTTC
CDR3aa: CASSDGTGALQETQYF

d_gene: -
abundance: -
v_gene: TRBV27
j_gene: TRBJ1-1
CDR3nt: TGTGCCAGCAGTTTATCCTCCTCACCCACTGAAGCTTTCTTT
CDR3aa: CASSLSSSPTEAFF

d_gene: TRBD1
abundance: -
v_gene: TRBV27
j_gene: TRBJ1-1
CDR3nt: TGTGCCAGCAGTTTCCGCCGGACAGGGGAGAACACTGAAGCTTTCTTT
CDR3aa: CASSFRRTGENTEAFF

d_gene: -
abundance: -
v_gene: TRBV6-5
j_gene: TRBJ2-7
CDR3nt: TGTGCCAGCAGTTACTCGGGATCCAACTACGAGCAGTACTTC
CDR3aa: CASSYSGSNYEQYF

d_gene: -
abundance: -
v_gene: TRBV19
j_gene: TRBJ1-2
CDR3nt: TGTGCCAGCACCCGAGGCGGGGGCTACACCTTC
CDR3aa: CASTRGGGYTF

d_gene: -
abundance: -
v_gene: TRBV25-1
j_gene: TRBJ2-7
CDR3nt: TGTGCCAGCAGCCTGGGAGACGAGCAGTACTTC
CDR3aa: CASSLGDEQYF

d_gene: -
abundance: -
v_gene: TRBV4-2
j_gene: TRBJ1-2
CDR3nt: TGTGCCAGCAGCCAAGCAGGGACCAGCTCCTATGGCTACACCTTC
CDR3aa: CASSQAGTSSYGYTF

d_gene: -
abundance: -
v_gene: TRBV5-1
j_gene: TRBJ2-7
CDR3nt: TGCGCCAGCAGCTTGCACCCCGGGACGAACTACGAGCAGTACTTC
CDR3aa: CASSLHPGTNYEQYF

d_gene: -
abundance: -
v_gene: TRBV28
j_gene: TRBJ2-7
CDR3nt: TGTGCCAGCAGTCTTAAGTACGAGCAGTACTTC
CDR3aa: CASSLKYEQYF

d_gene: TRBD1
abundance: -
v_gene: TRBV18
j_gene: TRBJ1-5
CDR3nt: TGTGCCAGCTCACCCGGGACAGGGGGCAGTCAGCCCCAGCATTTT
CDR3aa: CASSPGTGGSQPQHF

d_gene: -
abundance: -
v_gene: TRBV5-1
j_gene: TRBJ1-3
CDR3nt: TGCGCCAGCAGCTTCCTCGGGACGAACTCTGGAAACACCATATATTTT
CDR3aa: CASSFLGTNSGNTIYF

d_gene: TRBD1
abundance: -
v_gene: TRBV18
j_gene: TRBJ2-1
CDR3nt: TGTGCCAGCTCACCCGACAGGGCGGGTGAGCAGTTCTTC
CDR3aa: CASSPDRAGEQFF

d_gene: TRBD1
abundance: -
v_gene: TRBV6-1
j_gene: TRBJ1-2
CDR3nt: TGTGCCAGCAGGGATCGACAGGGAGGCTACACCTTC
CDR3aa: CASRDRQGGYTF

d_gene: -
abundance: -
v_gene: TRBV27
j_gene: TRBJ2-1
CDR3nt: TGTGCCAGCAGCCTCCCCTCGGGAGAGCAGTTCTTC
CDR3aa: CASSLPSGEQFF

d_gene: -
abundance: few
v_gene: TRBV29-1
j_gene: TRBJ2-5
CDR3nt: TGCAGCGTTGGCCTAGCGGAGACCCAGTACTTC
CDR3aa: CSVGLAETQYF

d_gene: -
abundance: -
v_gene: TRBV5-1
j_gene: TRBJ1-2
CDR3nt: TGCGCCAGCAGCTTGGGAATCCAGGGACAAAGCTATGGCTACACCTTC
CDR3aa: CASSLGIQGQSYGYTF

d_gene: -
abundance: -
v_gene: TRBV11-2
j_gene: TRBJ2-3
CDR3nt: TGTGCCAGCAGGGGGACCTTAGGGGATACGCAGTATTTT
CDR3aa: CASRGTLGDTQYF

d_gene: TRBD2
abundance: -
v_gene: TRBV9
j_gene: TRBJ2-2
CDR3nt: TGTGCCAGCAGCGCCCCGGGACTAGCGTTCACCGGGGAGCTGTTTTTT
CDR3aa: CASSAPGLAFTGELFF

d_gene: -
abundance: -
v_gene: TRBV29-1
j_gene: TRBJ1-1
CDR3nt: TGCAGCGTTGAAGGGACGGTGAACACTGAAGCTTTCTTT
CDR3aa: CSVEGTVNTEAFF

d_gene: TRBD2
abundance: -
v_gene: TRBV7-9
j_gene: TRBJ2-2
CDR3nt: TGTGCCAGCAGCTACCCGACTAGCGGGGCGAACACCGGGGAGCTGTTTTTT
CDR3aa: CASSYPTSGANTGELFF

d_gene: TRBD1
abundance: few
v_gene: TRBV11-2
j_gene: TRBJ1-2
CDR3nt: TGTGCCAGCAGCTTAGGAGTAGGGAGACAGGGGATCATGACCTTC
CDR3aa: CASSLGVGRQGIMTF

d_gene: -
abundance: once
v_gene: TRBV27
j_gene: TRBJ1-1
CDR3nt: TGTGCCAGCAGTTTGAGCAGGAGGTCGACTGAAGCTTTCTTT
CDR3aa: CASSLSRRSTEAFF

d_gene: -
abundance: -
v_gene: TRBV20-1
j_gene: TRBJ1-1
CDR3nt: TGCAGTGCTAGAGTGGTGGATTTTGATTTCTTT
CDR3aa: CSARVVDFDFF

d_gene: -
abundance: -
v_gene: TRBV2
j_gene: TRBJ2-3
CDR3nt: TGTGCCAGCAGATACACAGATACGCAGTATTTT
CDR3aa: CASRYTDTQYF

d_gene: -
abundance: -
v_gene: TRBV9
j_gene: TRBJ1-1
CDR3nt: TGTGCCAGCAGCGCCACCCAGGGATCCACTGAAGCTTTCTTT
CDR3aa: CASSATQGSTEAFF

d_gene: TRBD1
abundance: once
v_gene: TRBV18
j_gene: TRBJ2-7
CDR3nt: TGTGCCAGCTCAACCGGACAGGTTCCCTACGAGCAGTACTTC
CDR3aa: CASSTGQVPYEQYF

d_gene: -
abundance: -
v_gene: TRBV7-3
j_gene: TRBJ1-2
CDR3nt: TGTGCCAGCAGTTCACTACCGGACTCAGCTGGCTACACCTTC
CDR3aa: CASSSLPDSAGYTF

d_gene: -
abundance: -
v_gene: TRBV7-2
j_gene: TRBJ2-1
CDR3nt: TGTGCCAGCAGCTTGAGCAGGGTAGGAAATGAGCAGTTCTTC
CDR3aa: CASSLSRVGNEQFF

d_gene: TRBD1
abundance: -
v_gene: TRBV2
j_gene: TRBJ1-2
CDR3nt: TGTGCCAGCAGCCTACAGGGGCCTTTGATCTATGGCTACACCTTC
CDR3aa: CASSLQGPLIYGYTF

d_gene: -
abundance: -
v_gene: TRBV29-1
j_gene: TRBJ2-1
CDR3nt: TGCAGCGTGGACGTGTTTGTTGCGGGATCTTACAATGAGCAGTTCTTC
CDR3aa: CSVDVFVAGSYNEQFF

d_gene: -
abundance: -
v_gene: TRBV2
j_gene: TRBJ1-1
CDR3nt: TGTGCCAGCAGTTGGACGGTACGGACCACTGAAGCTTTCTTT
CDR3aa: CASSWTVRTTEAFF

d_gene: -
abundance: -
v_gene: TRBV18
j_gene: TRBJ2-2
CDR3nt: TGTGCCAGCTCACCCTACGTTACTTTCCGCCTTTCAGCGAACACCGGGGAGCTGTTTTTT
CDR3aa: CASSPYVTFRLSANTGELFF

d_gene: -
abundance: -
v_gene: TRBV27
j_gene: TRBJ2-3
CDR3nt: TGTGCCAGTCGGGGTGTGGGCACAGATACGCAGTATTTT
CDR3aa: CASRGVGTDTQYF

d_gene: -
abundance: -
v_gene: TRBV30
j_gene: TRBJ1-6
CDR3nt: TGTGCCTGGATTCAGGCCCCCGCACGGTATAATTCACCCCTCCACTTT
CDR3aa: CAWIQAPARYNSPLHF

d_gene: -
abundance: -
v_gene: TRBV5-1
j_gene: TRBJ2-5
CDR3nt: TGCGCCAGCACCCCCCTACCCGGGCCACAAGAGACCCAGTACTTC
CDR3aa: CASTPLPGPQETQYF

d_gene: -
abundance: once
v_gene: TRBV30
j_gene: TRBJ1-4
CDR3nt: TGTGCCTGGAGCGGACTTCGGGGCACCCGGGATGAAAAACTGTTTTTT
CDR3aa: CAWSGLRGTRDEKLFF

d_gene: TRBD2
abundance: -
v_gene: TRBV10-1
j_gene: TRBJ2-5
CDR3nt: TGCGCCAGCAGTGACGGCGGGAGGGAAGAGACCCAGTACTTC
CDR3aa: CASSDGGREETQYF

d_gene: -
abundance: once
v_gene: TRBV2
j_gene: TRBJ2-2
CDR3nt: TGTGCCAGCAGTGCGGGGTACAACACCGGGGAGCTGTTTTTT
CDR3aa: CASSAGYNTGELFF

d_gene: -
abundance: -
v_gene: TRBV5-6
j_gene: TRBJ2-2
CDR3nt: TGTGCCAGCAGCCCAGTAGGTAACACCGGGGAGCTGTTTTTT
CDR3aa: CASSPVGNTGELFF

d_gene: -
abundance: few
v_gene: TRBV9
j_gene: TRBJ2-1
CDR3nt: TGTGCCAGCAGCGTAGGTGGGGGGCATCCCTACAATGAGCAGTTCTTC
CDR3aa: CASSVGGGHPYNEQFF

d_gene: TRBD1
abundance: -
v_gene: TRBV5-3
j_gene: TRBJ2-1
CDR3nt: TGTGCCACGCTCCGGGACAGGGGCAGCCATGAGCAGTTCTTC
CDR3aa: CATLRDRGSHEQFF

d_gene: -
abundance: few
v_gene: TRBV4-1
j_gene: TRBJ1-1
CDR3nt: TGCGCCAGCAGCCAAGCGATGAACACTGAAGCTTTCTTT
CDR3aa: CASSQAMNTEAFF

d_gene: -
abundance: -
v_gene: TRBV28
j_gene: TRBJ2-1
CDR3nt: TGTGCCAGCTGTGGTCTTGGGGCCTTCTCCTACAATGAGCAGTTCTTC
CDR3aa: CASCGLGAFSYNEQFF

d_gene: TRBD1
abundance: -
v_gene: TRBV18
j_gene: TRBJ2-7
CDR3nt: TGTGCCAGCTCACCGGACAGGGGATCCTACGAGCAGTACTTC
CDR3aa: CASSPDRGSYEQYF